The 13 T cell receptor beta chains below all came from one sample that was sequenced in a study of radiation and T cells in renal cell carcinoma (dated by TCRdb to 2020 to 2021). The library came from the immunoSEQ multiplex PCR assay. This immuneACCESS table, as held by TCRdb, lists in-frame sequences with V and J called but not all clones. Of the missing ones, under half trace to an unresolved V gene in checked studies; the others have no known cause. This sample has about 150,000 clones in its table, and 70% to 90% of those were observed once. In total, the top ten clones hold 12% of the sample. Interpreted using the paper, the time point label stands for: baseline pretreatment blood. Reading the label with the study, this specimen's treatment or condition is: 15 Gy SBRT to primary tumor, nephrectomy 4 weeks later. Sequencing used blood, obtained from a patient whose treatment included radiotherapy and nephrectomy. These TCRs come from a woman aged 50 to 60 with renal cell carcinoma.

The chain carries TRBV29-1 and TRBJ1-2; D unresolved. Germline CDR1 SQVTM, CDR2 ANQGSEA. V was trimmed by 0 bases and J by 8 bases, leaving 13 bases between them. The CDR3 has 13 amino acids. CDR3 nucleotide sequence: TGCAGCGTTGAAGATCCTTGGGGTGGAGGCTACACCTTC. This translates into CSVEDPWGGGYTF.

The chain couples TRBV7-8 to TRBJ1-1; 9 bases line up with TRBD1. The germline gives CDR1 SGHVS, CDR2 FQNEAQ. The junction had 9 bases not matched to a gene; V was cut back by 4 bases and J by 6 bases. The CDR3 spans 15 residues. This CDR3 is CASSSTGTGRAEAFF. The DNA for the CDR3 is TGTGCCAGCAGCTCAACCGGGACAGGGAGGGCTGAAGCTTTCTTT. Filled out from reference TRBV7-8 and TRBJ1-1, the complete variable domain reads GAGVSQSPRYKVAKRGQDVALRCDPISGHVSLFWYQQALGQGPEFLTYFQNEAQLDKSGLPSDRFFAERPEGSVSTLKIQRTQQEDSAVYLCASSSTGTGRAEAFFGQGTRLTVV.

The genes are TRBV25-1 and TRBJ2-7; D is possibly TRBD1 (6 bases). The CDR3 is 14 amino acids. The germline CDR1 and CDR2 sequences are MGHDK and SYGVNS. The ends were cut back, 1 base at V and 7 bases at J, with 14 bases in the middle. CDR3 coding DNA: TGTGCCAGCAGTGAATTTAGGGGGACGGAGGAGCAGTACTTC. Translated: CASSEFRGTEEQYF.

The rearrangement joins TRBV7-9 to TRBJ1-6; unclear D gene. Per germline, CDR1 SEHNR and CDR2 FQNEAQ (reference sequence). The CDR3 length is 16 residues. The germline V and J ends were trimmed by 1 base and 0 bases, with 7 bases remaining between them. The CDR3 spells CASSLGGSSYNSPLHF. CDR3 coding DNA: TGTGCCAGCAGCTTAGGAGGGAGCTCCTATAATTCACCCCTCCACTTT.

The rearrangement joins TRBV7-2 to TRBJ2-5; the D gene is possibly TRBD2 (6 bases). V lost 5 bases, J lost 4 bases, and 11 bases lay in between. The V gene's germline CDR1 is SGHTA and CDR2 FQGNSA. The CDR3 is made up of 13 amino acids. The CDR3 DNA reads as TGTGCCAGCAGCCCGGGACTCCTAGAGACCCAGTACTTC. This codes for CASSPGLLETQYF.

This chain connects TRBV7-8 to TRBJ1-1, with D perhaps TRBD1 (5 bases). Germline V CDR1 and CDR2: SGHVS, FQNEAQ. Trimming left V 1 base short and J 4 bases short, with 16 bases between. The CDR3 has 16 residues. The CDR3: CASSLVGLGRGTEAFF. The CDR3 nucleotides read TGTGCCAGCAGCTTAGTGGGCTTGGGTAGGGGCACTGAAGCTTTCTTT.

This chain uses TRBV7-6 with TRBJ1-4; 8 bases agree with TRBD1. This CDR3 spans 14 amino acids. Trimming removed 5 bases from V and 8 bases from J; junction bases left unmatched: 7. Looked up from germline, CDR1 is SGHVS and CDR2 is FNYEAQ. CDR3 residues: CASSPWTGKEKLFF. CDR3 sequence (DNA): TGTGCCAGCAGCCCTTGGACAGGGAAGGAAAAACTGTTTTTT.

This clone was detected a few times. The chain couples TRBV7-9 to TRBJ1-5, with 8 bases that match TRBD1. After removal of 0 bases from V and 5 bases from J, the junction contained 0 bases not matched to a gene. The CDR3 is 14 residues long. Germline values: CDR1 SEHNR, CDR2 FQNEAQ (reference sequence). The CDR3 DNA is TGTGCCAGCAGCTTAGCGACAGGGGATCAGCCCCAGCATTTT. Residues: CASSLATGDQPQHF.

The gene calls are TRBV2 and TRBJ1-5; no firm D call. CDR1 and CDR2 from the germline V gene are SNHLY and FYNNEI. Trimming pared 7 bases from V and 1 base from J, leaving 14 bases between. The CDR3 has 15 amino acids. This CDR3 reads CASTPTRESNQPQHF. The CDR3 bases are TGTGCCAGCACCCCGACCCGGGAAAGCAATCAGCCCCAGCATTTT. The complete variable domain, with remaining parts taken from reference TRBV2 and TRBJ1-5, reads EPEVTQTPSHQVTQMGQEVILRCVPISNHLYFYWYRQILGQKVEFLVSFYNNEISEKSEIFDDQFSVERPDGSNFTLKIRSTKLEDSAMYFCASTPTRESNQPQHFGDGTRLSIL.

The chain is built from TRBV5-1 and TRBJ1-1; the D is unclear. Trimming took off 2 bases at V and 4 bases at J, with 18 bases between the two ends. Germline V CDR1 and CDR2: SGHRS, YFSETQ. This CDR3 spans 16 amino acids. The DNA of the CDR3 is TGCGCCAGCAGCTTCGGTGCGGGGTATCGGGGCACTGAAGCTTTCTTT. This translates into CASSFGAGYRGTEAFF.

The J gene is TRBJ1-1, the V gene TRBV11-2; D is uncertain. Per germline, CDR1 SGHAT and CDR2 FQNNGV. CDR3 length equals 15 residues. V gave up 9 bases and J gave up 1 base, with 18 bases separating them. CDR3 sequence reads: CASLHTGRSNTEAFF. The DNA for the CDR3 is TGTGCCAGTCTGCACACCGGACGGTCGAACACTGAAGCTTTCTTT.

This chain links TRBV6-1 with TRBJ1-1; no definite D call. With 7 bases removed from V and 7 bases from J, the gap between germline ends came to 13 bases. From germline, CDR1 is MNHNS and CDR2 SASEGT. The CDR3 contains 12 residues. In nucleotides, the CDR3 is TGTGCCAGCATACGACAAACCGGTGAAGCTTTCTTT. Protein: CASIRQTGEAFF.

The CDR3 nucleotides are TGTGCCAGCAGCTTAGAAGCCGGAGCTCAGGAGTTCTTC. Translated, it gives CASSLEAGAQEFF. The V gene is TRBV11-3, the J gene TRBJ2-1; D gene uncertain. The V end was cut by 0 bases, the J end by 14 bases, with 14 bases between. CDR1 is SGHNT and CDR2 is YENEEA in the germline V gene. The CDR3 loop spans 13 amino acids.